Listed here are 18 T cell receptor beta chains from one sample, sequenced in a study of blood T cells in healthy people across ages. Combining a sample-barcoded 5' primer with a J-beta primer mix, a second PCR ran for roughly 7 to 12 cycles. From the 5' RACE reads, TCRdb called clonotypes with MiXCR, one entry per CDR3 protein. Of 650,000 or so distinct CDR3 sequences detected, about 50% appear once; the ten largest clones hold 13%. Material for sequencing was blood. These receptors were collected from a woman of 80 years or more in good health.

This clonotype occurred a few times. This chain links TRBV25-1 with TRBJ2-5; 9 bases match TRBD1. The CDR3 length is 13 residues. Germline loops: CDR1 MGHDK, CDR2 SYGVNS. V lost 6 bases and J lost 5; bases outside the gene matches: 4. CDR3 DNA: TGTGCCAGCAGCGACAGGGGGAGGGAGACCCAGTACTTC. It is translated as CASSDRGRETQYF.

This clonotype was counted a few times. The genes are TRBV29-1 and TRBJ2-1; 9 bases agree with TRBD1. The trim removed 6 bases at V and 2 bases at J, leaving 8 bases unmatched. The germline V gene has CDR1 SQVTM and CDR2 ANQGSEA. This CDR3 is built from 15 residues. The CDR3 is CSVVPGTGPYNEQFF. CDR3 DNA: TGCAGCGTCGTACCCGGGACAGGGCCCTACAATGAGCAGTTCTTC.

This clonotype was picked up a small number of times. The chain links TRBV30 to TRBJ1-6; D unresolved. Per the germline V gene, CDR1 is GTSNPN and CDR2 is SVGIG (reference sequence). With 0 bases removed from V and 13 bases from J, the gap between germline ends came to 7 bases. The CDR3 loop spans 11 amino acids. In DNA, the CDR3 is TGTGCCTGGAGTGTAAGTCCTCCCCTCCACTTT. Protein product: CAWSVSPPLHF.

This clonotype was seen at least ten times. The chain joins TRBV20-1 to TRBJ2-3; D may correspond to TRBD1 or TRBD2 (5 bases each). Trimming shortened V by 1 base and J by 1 base, and 9 bases separated the two germline ends. The CDR3 extends over 14 amino acids. The germline V gene has CDR1 DFQATT and CDR2 SNEGSKA (reference sequence). The CDR3 nucleotides read TGCAGTGCTAGAGTGGGGGACCGCACAGATACGCAGTATTTT. It translates to CSARVGDRTDTQYF.

CDR3 sequence reads: CASSDSGTSVNYEQYF. CDR3 DNA: TGTGCCAGCAGTGATTCCGGGACCAGCGTCAACTACGAGCAGTACTTC. V and J are TRBV25-1 and TRBJ2-7, with D possibly being TRBD1 or TRBD2 (5 bases each). Germline V gene sequence: CDR1 MGHDK, CDR2 SYGVNS. The CDR3 totals 16 residues. The V and J ends lost 3 bases and 3 bases respectively, with 18 bases between them.

The chain couples TRBV6-1 to TRBJ2-5; tentatively, D is TRBD2 (7 bases). The CDR3 totals 16 residues. Germline V lookup: CDR1 MNHNS, CDR2 SASEGT. V lost 4 bases and J 5 bases, leaving 20 bases between the germline ends. CDR3 bases: TGTGCCAGCAGTGCTTACGGGGGGCTCCGCGGGGAGACCCAGTACTTC. It encodes CASSAYGGLRGETQYF.

This clonotype occurred many times. This chain links TRBV28 with TRBJ2-6; 7 bases match TRBD1. The CDR3 loop spans 13 amino acids. Germline V CDR1 and CDR2: MDHEN, SYDVKM. J gave up 15 bases and V 3 bases, and 8 bases lay outside the gene matches. This chain's CDR3 is CASSLGQIEDLTF. CDR3 DNA sequence: TGTGCCAGCAGTTTGGGACAGATCGAGGACCTGACTTTC.

Details on this clonotype: This may stem from a read error, because a much larger clone lies one nucleotide away. V gene TRBV21-1 combines with J gene TRBJ2-3; TRBD2, as called in the table, went unchecked against the DNA. TRBV21-1 corresponds to a pseudogene. There are 19 residues in the CDR3. DNA of the CDR3: TGTGCCAGCAGCAAAAAGCTAGGAGGGCACCATCGTTTCACAGATACGCAGTATTTT. This gives the protein CASSKKLGGHHRFTDTQYF.

The J gene is TRBJ2-5, the V gene TRBV28; D gene unclear. This CDR3 spans 13 amino acids. Trimming stripped 5 bases from V and 4 bases from J, with 11 bases between. Germline V CDR1 and CDR2: MDHEN, SYDVKM. The DNA for the CDR3 is TGTGCCAGCAGTGTTGGCTCATTAGAGACCCAGTACTTC. It translates to CASSVGSLETQYF.

The chain recombines TRBV9 with TRBJ2-5, with D perhaps TRBD1 (6 bases). Per germline, CDR1 SGDLS and CDR2 YYNGEE. The V end was cut by 1 base, the J end by 11 bases, with 24 bases between. This CDR3 has 16 amino acids. The CDR3 bases are TGTGCCAGCAGCGTACAGGGGCACAGGGTCGGGAATGGGCAGTACTTC. Residues: CASSVQGHRVGNGQYF.

This clonotype was seen more than once but under ten times. This chain connects TRBV3-1 to TRBJ1-2; a possible D gene is TRBD1 (5 bases). The CDR3 has 14 amino acids. Per germline, CDR1 LGHDT and CDR2 YNNKEL (reference sequence). V lost 5 bases and J lost 4, with 14 bases in between. The CDR3 protein is CASSLQTETYGYTF. Here the CDR3 DNA reads TGTGCCAGCAGCTTACAGACAGAGACCTATGGCTACACCTTC.

The chain uses TRBV7-3 and TRBJ2-2; D is unclear. V lost 5 bases, J lost 7 bases, and 11 bases lay in between. The germline V gene encodes CDR1 SGHTA and CDR2 FQGTGA. The CDR3 length is 13 residues. Here the CDR3 DNA reads TGTGCCAGCAGCGTAAGGAAGGGCGGGGAGCTGTTTTTT. Its protein is CASSVRKGGELFF.

CDR3 sequence reads: CASSPPSGGPTDTQYF. The CDR3 DNA is TGCGCCAGCAGCCCACCTAGCGGGGGGCCCACAGATACGCAGTATTTT. The V gene is TRBV5-1, the J gene TRBJ2-3; TRBD2 matches at 11 bases. From germline, CDR1 is SGHRS and CDR2 YFSETQ. The ends lost 4 bases at V and 2 bases at J; junction bases unmatched: 6. The CDR3 contains 16 residues.

This clonotype was seen ten or more times. This rearrangement joins TRBV28 to TRBJ1-5; 7 nucleotides match TRBD1. The CDR3 length is 14 residues. V was pared by 6 bases and J by 4 bases, with 6 bases of the junction left unmatched. Germline V lookup: CDR1 MDHEN, CDR2 SYDVKM. The CDR3 loop reads CASRQDRDNQPQHF. CDR3 in DNA: TGTGCCAGCAGACAAGACAGGGATAATCAGCCCCAGCATTTT.

The J gene is TRBJ2-7, the V gene TRBV5-5; 8 bases agree with TRBD1. This CDR3 spans 15 amino acids. With V trimmed by 1 base and J by 3 bases, 6 bases remained unmatched. Germline V gives CDR1 SGHKS, CDR2 YYEKEE (reference sequence). CDR3 sequence reads: CASSLHGTGGYEQYF. The CDR3 DNA reads as TGTGCCAGCAGCTTGCACGGGACAGGCGGCTACGAGCAGTACTTC.

The chain uses TRBV15 and TRBJ2-2, with 8 bases lining up with TRBD1. The junction had 4 bases not matched to a gene; V was cut back by 0 bases and J by 1 base. The CDR3 is made up of 17 amino acids. From germline, CDR1 is LNHNV and CDR2 YYDKDF (reference sequence). As DNA, the CDR3 is TGTGCCACCAGCAGAGATATCGGGACAGGGAACACCGGGGAGCTGTTTTTT. Amino acid sequence: CATSRDIGTGNTGELFF. Combining the CDR3 with reference TRBV15 and TRBJ2-2 gives the whole variable domain DAMVIQNPRYQVTQFGKPVTLSCSQTLNHNVMYWYQQKSSQAPKLLFHYYDKDFNNEADTPDNFQSRRPNTSFCFLDIRSPGLGDTAMYLCATSRDIGTGNTGELFFGEGSRLTVL.

Concerning this clonotype: This may come from a read error, since a much larger clone is one base off. The chain couples TRBV25-1 to TRBJ2-1; TRBD2 matches at 8 bases. V lost 2 bases and J lost 8; bases outside the gene matches: 8. CDR1 MGHDK and CDR2 SYGVNS come from the germline V gene. This CDR3 comprises 15 residues. This CDR3 reads CASSELGLGLYEQFF. CDR3 bases: TGTGCCAGCAGTGAACTGGGACTAGGTTTGTATGAGCAGTTCTTC. Full variable domain (outside the CDR3, taken from reference TRBV25-1 and TRBJ2-1): EADIYQTPRYLVIGTGKKITLECSQTMGHDKMYWYQQDPGMELHLIHYSYGVNSTEKGDLSSESTVSRIRTEHFPLTLESARPSHTSQYLCASSELGLGLYEQFFGPGTRLTVL.

This clonotype was detected ten times or more. The chain employs TRBV20-1 and TRBJ2-3; the D is unclear. The germline CDR1 and CDR2 sequences are DFQATT and SNEGSKA (reference sequence). With 5 bases removed from V and 0 bases from J, the gap between germline ends came to 18 bases. The CDR3 is 16 residues long. The CDR3 is CSADFFLRSSTDTQYF. The CDR3 DNA sequence: TGCAGTGCTGATTTCTTCCTCCGCTCTAGCACAGATACGCAGTATTTT.